In its sample, the clone carrying this T cell receptor (beta chain) was seen a few times. Its target is not known. The entry originates in a study of chemoradiotherapy in HPV16-positive cancers. Broader study findings: In HPV16-positive patients, HPV-responsive T-cell expansion tracked better recurrence-free survival. During treatment, candidate HPV-specific clones and E7-related motifs expanded in tumor.

Trimming removed 8 bases from V and 8 bases from J, with 21 bases in between. The CDR3 length is 14 residues. The germline V gene encodes CDR1 SNHLY and CDR2 FYNNEI. Sequenced by immunoSEQ multiplex PCR; TCRdb stores in-frame clones only, minus some. The sample yields some 11,000 clones, around 66% seen once. The sample here was taken from a patient who underwent chemoradiotherapy. The sequence was collected from a human donor with HPV-associated anogenital cancer. The chain carries TRBV2 and TRBJ1-2; D ambiguous. The CDR3 here is CASVADVGWGGYTF. The CDR3 coding sequence is TGTGCCAGCGTCGCCGACGTGGGTTGGGGAGGCTACACCTTC.